This T cell receptor beta chain was identified in a study of CD4 and CD8 cells across lung adenocarcinoma regions. TCRdb redid the calling of the PCR reads with MiXCR, one entry per CDR3 protein. The data contain about 1,900 distinct CDR3 sequences, about 49% of them seen just once; the ten biggest clones take up approximately 22%. Samples came from patients with localized non-small cell lung adenocarcinoma. Germline-derived CDR1 and CDR2 are DFQATT and SNEGSKA (reference sequence). The CDR3 contains 16 residues. This clonotype has a handful of counts. The sequence derives from a female donor with lung adenocarcinoma. The CD4 and CD8 labels of this study may be unreliable. Sequenced sample: CD4+ T cells from the center of a lung tumor. V is TRBV20-1 and J is TRBJ2-1; 12 bases are shared with TRBD2. The end of the DNA aligns better with TRBJ2-7, so the J call may be wrong. DNA of the CDR3: TGCAGTGCTAGCAGTACTAGCGGGGGGAGCTCCTACGAGCAGTACTTC. Protein product: CSASSTSGGSSYEQYF.